What follows is one T cell receptor beta chain and its context. Its ends do not fully match the called genes, so a read error is possible. Germline V CDR1 and CDR2: ENHRY, SYGVKD. This CDR3 spans 16 amino acids. Using a J-beta primer mix together with a sample-barcoded 5' primer, a second PCR was run for roughly 7 to 11 cycles. A single record per CDR3 protein comes from TCRdb applying MiXCR to the 5' RACE reads. The sample contains some 1.8 million distinct CDR3 sequences, around 42% of which appear only once. This specimen comes from a study of blood T cells in healthy people across ages. The TCR originated in a human donor in good health. Sequenced material: blood. V is TRBV10-3 and J is TRBJ1-6; possible D gene TRBD1, 5 bases. The CDR3 DNA follows: TGTGCCATCAGGGAGTTCACAGGCCTCGAGGATTCACCCCTCCACTTT. Protein product: CAIREFTGLEDSPLHF.